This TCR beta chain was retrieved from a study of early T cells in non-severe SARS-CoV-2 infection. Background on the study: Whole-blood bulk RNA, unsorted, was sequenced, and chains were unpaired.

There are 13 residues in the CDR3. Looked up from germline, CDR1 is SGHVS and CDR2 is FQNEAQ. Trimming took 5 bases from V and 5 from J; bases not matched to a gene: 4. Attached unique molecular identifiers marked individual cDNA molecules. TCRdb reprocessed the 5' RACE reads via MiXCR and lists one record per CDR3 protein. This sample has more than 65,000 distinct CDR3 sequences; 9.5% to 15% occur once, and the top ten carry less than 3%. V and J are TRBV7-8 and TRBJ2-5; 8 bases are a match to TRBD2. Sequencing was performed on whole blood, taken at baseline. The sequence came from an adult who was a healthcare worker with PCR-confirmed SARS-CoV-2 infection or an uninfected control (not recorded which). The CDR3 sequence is CASSPGGRETQYF. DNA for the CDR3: TGTGCCAGCAGCCCGGGGGGGCGGGAGACCCAGTACTTC.